The entry that follows covers one TCR beta chain sequence. No cognate antigen has been identified for it. Nothing much larger sits one base from this clone, and base qualities are not available. The source of the sample is a study of blood T cell repertoires in COVID-19 (dated by TCRdb to 2019 to 2021). With regard to the full study: Samples from collaborators originated in the United States, Italy and Spain and spanned both the acute and convalescent phases of COVID-19. The prospective study material was composed of cDNA or gDNA derived from T cells, B-cell-depleted T cells, or PBMCs. Subjects who had been exposed to COVID-19, were actively infected with it, or had recovered from it provided the deeply sampled blood TCRbeta repertoires that made up the dataset. A freely available public database, intended as a resource for researchers studying the immune response to SARS-CoV-2, is where the repertoires were released. Samples came from the ongoing ImmuneRACE study (first 160 participants) plus 1,254 subjects from 6 global collaborators. A de-identified subject ID, COVID-19 status, age in years and sex were almost always included in the sample metadata. Where available, HLA class I and class II types were obtained from metadata supplied by the sample provider rather than from assay-based typing.

TCRbeta CDR3 regions were amplified from genomic DNA by means of the immunoSEQ Assay, a bias-controlled multiplex PCR. As for the authors' bioinformatics: Within the assay, amplification of reference gene primers was used to estimate how many nucleated cells each sample contained. To quantify the absolute abundance of each unique TCRbeta CDR3 rearrangement, sequence reads were collapsed and filtered. For each sample, productive Simpson clonality was calculated by taking the square root of Simpson's diversity index across productive rearrangements. What TCRdb holds here is the immuneACCESS table cut down to in-frame rearrangements. Part of the clones is not present; checked against another copy, under half of the missing clones reflect an unresolved V gene, and the others are unexplained. For V, J and clone size, that table is used; D and trimming come from the DNA. For this sample the table gives roughly 150,000 clones, of which about 80% were detected only once. About 1.9% of the sample is in the top ten clones.

From its cysteine to its phenylalanine, the CDR3 spans 16 amino acids. The kept DNA is CDR3 alone, 48 bases in frame from the first base. CDR1 and CDR2 are read off the germline V gene as MRHNA and SNTAGT. V is clipped by 3 bases and J by 3 bases, and the sequence between their germline boundaries is 14 bases long. The collaborating institutions used their own protocols to collect whole blood in K2EDTA tubes. For TCRbeta analysis, collaborators shipped samples as frozen whole blood, isolated PBMCs, or DNA extracted from either of those sample types. Study-wide conclusions, independent of this receptor: The amount of clinical and demographic metadata varied by source and participant and was provided uncurated.

The chain links TRBV6-4 with TRBJ2-2; the D gene remains uncertain. Input material: peripheral blood. The TCR originated in a woman of 80 years or more with acute or convalescent COVID-19. The CDR3 corresponds to CASSERESGHTGELFF. The DNA sequence is as follows: TGTGCCAGCAGTGAACGAGAGTCGGGTCACACCGGGGAGCTGTTTTTT.